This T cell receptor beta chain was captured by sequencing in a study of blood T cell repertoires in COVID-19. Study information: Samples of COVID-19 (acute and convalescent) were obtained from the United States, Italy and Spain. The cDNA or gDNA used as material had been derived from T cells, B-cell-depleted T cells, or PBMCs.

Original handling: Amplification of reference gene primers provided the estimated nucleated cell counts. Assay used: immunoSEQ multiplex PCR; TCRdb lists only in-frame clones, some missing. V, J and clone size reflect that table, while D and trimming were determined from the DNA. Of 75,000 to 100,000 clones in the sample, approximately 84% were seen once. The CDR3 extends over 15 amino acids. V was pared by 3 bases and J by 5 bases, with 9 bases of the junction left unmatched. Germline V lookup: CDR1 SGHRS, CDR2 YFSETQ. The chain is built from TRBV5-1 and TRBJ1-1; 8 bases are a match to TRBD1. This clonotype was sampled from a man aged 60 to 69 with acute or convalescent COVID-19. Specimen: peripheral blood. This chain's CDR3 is CASSWGTQGGTEAFF. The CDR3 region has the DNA TGCGCCAGCAGCTGGGGAACACAGGGGGGGACTGAAGCTTTCTTT.